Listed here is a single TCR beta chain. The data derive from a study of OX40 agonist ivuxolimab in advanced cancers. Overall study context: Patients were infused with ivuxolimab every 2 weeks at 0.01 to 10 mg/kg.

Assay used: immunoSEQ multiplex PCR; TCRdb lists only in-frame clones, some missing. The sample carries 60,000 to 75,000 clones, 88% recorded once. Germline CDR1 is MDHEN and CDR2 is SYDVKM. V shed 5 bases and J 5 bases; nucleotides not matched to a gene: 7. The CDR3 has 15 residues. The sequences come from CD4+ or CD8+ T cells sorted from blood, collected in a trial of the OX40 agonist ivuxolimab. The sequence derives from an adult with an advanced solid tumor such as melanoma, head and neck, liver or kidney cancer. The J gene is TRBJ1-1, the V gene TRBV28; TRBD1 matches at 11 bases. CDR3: CASSPTRDRGTEAFF. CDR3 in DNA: TGTGCCAGCAGTCCCACCCGGGACAGGGGGACTGAAGCTTTCTTT.